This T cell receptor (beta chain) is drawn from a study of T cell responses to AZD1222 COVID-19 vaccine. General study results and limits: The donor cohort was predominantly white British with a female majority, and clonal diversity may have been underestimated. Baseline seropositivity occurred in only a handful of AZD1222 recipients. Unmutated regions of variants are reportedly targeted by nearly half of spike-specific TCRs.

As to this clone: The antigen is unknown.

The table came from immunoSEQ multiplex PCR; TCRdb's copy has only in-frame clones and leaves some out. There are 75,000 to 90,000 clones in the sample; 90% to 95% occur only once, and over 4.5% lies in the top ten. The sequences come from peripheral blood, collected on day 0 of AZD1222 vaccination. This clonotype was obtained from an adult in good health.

Written as DNA, the CDR3 is TGTGCCAGCAGTGGGGAGCGGGGAAGGGAGACCCAGTACTTC. This encodes CASSGERGRETQYF. The chain combines TRBV2 with TRBJ2-5; 7 bases fit TRBD2. V shed 4 bases, J shed 5 bases, and the junction held 7 bases outside the gene matches. Germline V gene sequence: CDR1 SNHLY, CDR2 FYNNEI. This CDR3 has 14 amino acids.